This T cell receptor beta chain derives from a study of vaccination effects on CD4 cells after COVID-19. General study findings and limits: At late timepoints after vaccination, vaccine- and infection-induced clones shrank markedly.

ViraFEST assay sequencing came after antigen-specific CD4+ T cells were expanded with viral peptide pools. Having been cultured for about 10 days, the cells underwent CD4+ T cell isolation. All vaccine recipients tested negative for nucleocapsid antibodies and had never contracted SARS-CoV-2 infection. The CDR3 sequence is 20 residues long. V shed 7 bases, J shed 1 base, and the junction held 24 bases outside the gene matches. Per the germline V gene, CDR1 is SGHTS and CDR2 is YDEGEE. The repertoire was sequenced with immunoSEQ multiplex PCR; TCRdb's copy has only in-frame clones and lacks some. The data hold around 45,000 clones, with around 80% observed a single time. Comment on this clone: Its matching antigen is unknown.

The receptor's source is a human donor who received a COVID-19 vaccine. The input for sequencing was CD4+ T cells from PBMCs cultured with SARS-CoV-2 spike peptides, taken before COVID-19 vaccination. The gene calls are TRBV5-8 and TRBJ2-5; the match to TRBD1 covers 8 bases. This CDR3 reads CASPNGWAGGRGSSQETQYF. DNA of the CDR3: TGTGCCAGCCCGAATGGCTGGGCAGGGGGCCGGGGGTCCTCCCAAGAGACCCAGTACTTC.